The 10 T cell receptor beta chains in this list originate from one sample, sequenced in a study of shared clonotypes between healthy human individuals. Generated by immunoSEQ multiplex PCR, the TCRdb table keeps only in-frame clones and is missing some. The table includes 900,000 to 1,200,000 clones, around 78% detected once. The source material was memory CD4+ T cells from PBMCs. Indicated subset: CD45RA-negative fraction. The source is a man between 18 and 29 years old in good health. Some clones in this sample may be carry-over from other donors' samples.

This clone showed up just a few times. V usage is TRBV9 and J usage is TRBJ2-7; 7 nucleotides align to TRBD1. Trimming removed 2 bases from V and 2 bases from J; junction bases left unmatched: 13. Germline V lookup: CDR1 SGDLS, CDR2 YYNGEE. The CDR3 length is 17 residues. CDR3 protein: CASSVKGARRGPYEQYF. The CDR3 DNA follows: TGTGCCAGCAGCGTGAAGGGGGCGCGTCGGGGACCCTACGAGCAGTACTTC.

This chain links TRBV19 with TRBJ2-2; the match to TRBD2 covers 7 bases. This CDR3 is built from 15 residues. V gave up 4 bases and J gave up 2 bases; unmatched junction bases: 4. Germline loops: CDR1 LNHDA, CDR2 SQIVND (reference sequence). CDR3 sequence: CASSTTSPNTGELFF. The DNA of the CDR3 is TGTGCCAGTAGTACGACTAGCCCAAACACCGGGGAGCTGTTTTTT. The full variable domain, in which reference TRBV19 and TRBJ2-2 provide the parts outside the CDR3, is DGGITQSPKYLFRKEGQNVTLSCEQNLNHDAMYWYRQDPGQGLRLIYYSQIVNDFQKGDIAEGYSVSREKKESFPLTVTSAQKNPTAFYLCASSTTSPNTGELFFGEGSRLTVL.

This chain connects TRBV28 to TRBJ2-2; D might be TRBD1 (7 bases). Between the trimmed V and J ends, which lost 7 bases and 5 bases, there was a span of 23 bases. This CDR3 comprises 17 residues. Germline V CDR1 and CDR2: MDHEN, SYDVKM. DNA for the CDR3: TGTGCCAGCACCCTTCCCCGCCCAGGGGGAGGAACCGGGGAGCTGTTTTTT. Protein: CASTLPRPGGGTGELFF.

V usage is TRBV6-1 and J usage is TRBJ2-5, with D perhaps matching TRBD2 (5 bases). The CDR3 length is 14 residues. The V end was cut by 10 bases, the J end by 2 bases, with 17 bases between. From germline, CDR1 is MNHNS and CDR2 SASEGT. As DNA, the CDR3 is TGTGCCACCCGGGCCGAGGGAATACAAGAGACCCAGTACTTC. This encodes CATRAEGIQETQYF.

This sequence joins TRBV29-1 and TRBJ1-4; 7 bases fit TRBD1. Germline assignment: CDR1 SQVTM and CDR2 ANQGSEA. The J segment lost 6 bases and the V segment lost 4 bases, leaving 2 bases of the junction unmatched. CDR3 size: 12 residues. The chain's CDR3 is CSVGGGDEKLFF. The DNA of the CDR3 is TGCAGCGTTGGAGGGGGCGATGAAAAACTGTTTTTT. The whole variable domain, filled in from reference TRBV29-1 and TRBJ1-4, reads SAVISQKPSRDICQRGTSLTIQCQVDSQVTMMFWYRQQPGQSLTLIATANQGSEATYESGFVIDKFPISRPNLTFSTLTVSNMSPEDSSIYLCSVGGGDEKLFFGSGTQLSVL.

V gene TRBV27 combines with J gene TRBJ1-2; D remains ambiguous. Germline V CDR1 and CDR2: MNHEY, SMNVEV (reference sequence). The CDR3 covers 13 residues. The V end lost 6 bases, the J end lost 0 bases, and 8 bases lay between the germline ends. CDR3 bases: TGTGCCAGCAGCCCGCGGGCTAACTATGGCTACACCTTC. Amino acids: CASSPRANYGYTF.

About this clone: The identical CDR3 is also encoded by other nucleotide sequences in the sample. The rearrangement uses TRBV7-9 and TRBJ2-2; D not certain. This CDR3 spans 13 amino acids. V lost 5 bases, J lost 5 bases, and 9 bases lay in between. CDR1 is SEHNR and CDR2 is FQNEAQ in the germline V gene (reference sequence). The CDR3 region is CASSPRSTGELFF. The CDR3 DNA reads TGTGCCAGCAGCCCCCGTAGTACCGGGGAGCTGTTTTTT.

This clone was seen once. The gene calls are TRBV18 and TRBJ1-1; 9 bases match TRBD1. The junction had 11 bases not matched to a gene; V was cut back by 6 bases and J by 3 bases. Germline CDR1 and CDR2: KGHSH and LQKENI. The CDR3 spans 16 residues. The CDR3 protein is CASSRAGTGPDTEAFF. In DNA, the CDR3 is TGTGCCAGCTCGCGCGCCGGGACAGGGCCCGACACTGAAGCTTTCTTT.

This clone was counted a single time. V usage is TRBV7-2 and J usage is TRBJ2-7; D is unresolved. Per the germline V gene, CDR1 is SGHTA and CDR2 is FQGNSA. Trimming pared 2 bases from V and 5 bases from J, leaving 16 bases between. The CDR3 runs 15 residues. The CDR3 region is CASSLLRPALHEQYF. The CDR3 DNA reads as TGTGCCAGCAGCTTACTTCGGCCAGCCCTCCACGAGCAGTACTTC.

This clone was detected only a few times. This chain connects TRBV5-1 to TRBJ2-3; TRBD2 agrees at 7 bases. Losses at the gene ends were 0 bases for V and 0 bases for J; bases not matched to a gene: 7. The CDR3 totals 17 residues. Germline V lookup: CDR1 SGHRS, CDR2 YFSETQ. CDR3 in DNA: TGCGCCAGCAGCTTGGAATTAGCGGGCACTAGCACAGATACGCAGTATTTT. It is translated as CASSLELAGTSTDTQYF.